A single sample gave rise to the 28 T cell receptor beta chains below, sequenced in a study of CD8 T cells in Susac syndrome. The RNA, roughly 0.5 to 1 ug, was put through reverse transcription using random hexamers. TCRdb ran MiXCR on the immunoSEQ multiplex PCR reads and lists one entry per CDR3 protein. The sample carries around 90,000 distinct CDR3 sequences, approximately 96% recorded once. What was sequenced was CD8+ T cells from PBMCs. These TCRs come from a human donor with Susac syndrome.

CDR3 DNA: TGCAGCGTTGATCGGACAGGGTCGAACACTGAAGCTTTCTTT. Protein sequence: CSVDRTGSNTEAFF. The chain couples TRBV29-1 to TRBJ1-1; 8 nucleotides agree with TRBD1. Germline CDR1 is SQVTM and CDR2 is ANQGSEA. The CDR3 is 14 residues long. The ends lost 3 bases at V and 1 base at J; junction bases unmatched: 4. The full variable domain, completed using reference TRBV29-1 and TRBJ1-1, is SAVISQKPSRDICQRGTSLTIQCQVDSQVTMMFWYRQQPGQSLTLIATANQGSEATYESGFVIDKFPISRPNLTFSTLTVSNMSPEDSSIYLCSVDRTGSNTEAFFGQGTRLTVV.

V usage is TRBV20-1 and J usage is TRBJ2-1; no reliable D call. V lost 3 bases and J 0 bases, leaving 12 bases between the germline ends. The CDR3 consists of 15 residues. Germline CDR1 is DFQATT and CDR2 is SNEGSKA (reference sequence). The CDR3 sequence: CSASLHSSSYNEQFF. In nucleotides, the CDR3 is TGCAGTGCTAGTCTACACTCGAGCTCCTACAATGAGCAGTTCTTC.

This clonotype appeared once. The chain employs TRBV15 and TRBJ2-2; D is undetermined. Germline CDR1 LNHNV, CDR2 YYDKDF (reference sequence). The CDR3 is 15 amino acids. Deletions cut 7 bases from V and 8 bases from J, with 20 bases between. Here the CDR3 reads CATTIGRIPAGELFF. CDR3 sequence (DNA): TGTGCCACCACTATTGGACGGATTCCTGCTGGGGAGCTGTTTTTT. The variable domain in full, completed from reference TRBV15 and TRBJ2-2, reads DAMVIQNPRYQVTQFGKPVTLSCSQTLNHNVMYWYQQKSSQAPKLLFHYYDKDFNNEADTPDNFQSRRPNTSFCFLDIRSPGLGDTAMYLCATTIGRIPAGELFFGEGSRLTVL.

The rearrangement joins TRBV7-2 to TRBJ1-1; TRBD1 might be the D (5 bases). V dropped 5 bases and J dropped 2 bases, with 12 bases sitting between them. Per germline, CDR1 SGHTA and CDR2 FQGNSA. This CDR3 spans 14 amino acids. This chain's CDR3 is CASSPGHANTEAFF. The CDR3 DNA reads TGTGCCAGCAGCCCAGGACACGCCAACACTGAAGCTTTCTTT.

The chain recombines TRBV5-6 with TRBJ1-1; a weak D match, TRBD1 (6 bases). Germline V gives CDR1 SGHDT, CDR2 YYEEEE. Trimming removed 0 bases from V and 0 bases from J, with 9 bases in between. This CDR3 region has 15 residues. The CDR3 bases are TGTGCCAGCAGCTTGGATACAGGGCTGAACACTGAAGCTTTCTTT. Translation: CASSLDTGLNTEAFF.

CDR3 sequence: CATLDTGLNTEAFF. CDR3 in DNA: TGTGCCACCCTAGATACAGGGTTGAACACTGAAGCTTTCTTT. V gene TRBV3-1 combines with J gene TRBJ1-1; perhaps TRBD1 as D (6 bases). Trimming pared 10 bases from V and 0 bases from J, leaving 15 bases between. The germline CDR1 and CDR2 sequences are LGHDT and YNNKEL (reference sequence). CDR3 size: 14 residues. Looking up the rest from reference TRBV3-1 and TRBJ1-1 gives the full variable domain: DTAVSQTPKYLVTQMGNDKSIKCEQNLGHDTMYWYKQDSKKFLKIMFSYNNKELIINETVPNRFSPKSPDKAHLNLHINSLELGDSAVYFCATLDTGLNTEAFFGQGTRLTVV.

This chain uses TRBV5-6 with TRBJ1-5; D is uncertain. The CDR3 extends over 16 amino acids. Trimming shortened V by 3 bases and J by 0 bases, and 13 bases separated the two germline ends. Germline V gene lookup returns CDR1 SGHDT and CDR2 YYEEEE. DNA of the CDR3: TGTGCCAGCAGCTCGCCTTTTCCGAATAGCAATCAGCCCCAGCATTTT. Translation: CASSSPFPNSNQPQHF.

The rearrangement links TRBV11-2 to TRBJ2-1; 11 bases fit TRBD2. Germline lookup yields CDR1 SGHAT and CDR2 FQNNGV. J lost 8 bases, V lost 5 bases, and 8 bases had no gene match. The CDR3 sequence is 15 residues long. The CDR3 DNA is TGTGCCAGCAGCGCGACTAGCGGGGCTGCGGATGAGCAGTTCTTC. It encodes CASSATSGAADEQFF.

The chain has TRBV30 and TRBJ2-7; 7 positions agree with TRBD1. Germline CDR1 and CDR2: GTSNPN and SVGIG (reference sequence). Losses at the gene ends were 4 bases for V and 7 bases for J; bases not matched to a gene: 10. The CDR3 has 13 amino acids. For the CDR3, the DNA is TGTGCCTGGAATCCAGGGACAGTCAAGGAGCAGTACTTC. Protein product: CAWNPGTVKEQYF.

The chain recombines TRBV30 with TRBJ2-2; D is undetermined. This CDR3 is built from 12 residues. Germline V lookup: CDR1 GTSNPN, CDR2 SVGIG (reference sequence). V was shortened by 2 bases and J by 5 bases, with 6 bases between the two germline ends. The CDR3 protein is CAWSPQTGELFF. The CDR3 DNA sequence: TGTGCCTGGAGTCCTCAGACCGGGGAGCTGTTTTTT.

The rearrangement links TRBV20-1 to TRBJ2-3, with 8 bases that match TRBD2. The germline V gene encodes CDR1 DFQATT and CDR2 SNEGSKA (reference sequence). The CDR3 loop spans 16 amino acids. With V trimmed by 4 bases and J by 0 bases, 9 bases remained unmatched. CDR3 sequence (DNA): TGCAGTGCTATCCCTCTTAGCGGGGTGAGCACAGATACGCAGTATTTT. Encoded protein: CSAIPLSGVSTDTQYF.

The rearrangement links TRBV15 to TRBJ1-5; D gene uncertain. Deletions cut 2 bases from V and 8 bases from J, with 25 bases between. Germline V gene sequence: CDR1 LNHNV, CDR2 YYDKDF (reference sequence). The CDR3 runs 18 residues. The CDR3 coding sequence is TGTGCCACCAGCAGACCTGTTGTCTGGACGGCCGCGCAAAAGCCCCAGCATTTT. This codes for CATSRPVVWTAAQKPQHF.

V and J are TRBV20-1 and TRBJ1-5, with D possibly TRBD1 on 6 matching bases. The germline V gene encodes CDR1 DFQATT and CDR2 SNEGSKA (reference sequence). This CDR3 is 18 amino acids long. Trimming removed 3 bases from V and 2 bases from J, with 23 bases in between. As DNA, the CDR3 is TGCAGTGCTAGGAGGGGGGGTCGGAATTCACGTGGCAATCAGCCCCAGCATTTT. Its translation is CSARRGGRNSRGNQPQHF.

The V and J genes are TRBV15 and TRBJ1-2, with TRBD1 matching over 12 bases. CDR1 LNHNV and CDR2 YYDKDF come from the germline V gene (reference sequence). The V and J ends lost 5 bases and 2 bases, in that order; junction bases with no gene match: 3. CDR3 length: 15 residues. This chain's CDR3 is CATSGGTGGNYGYTF. CDR3 coding DNA: TGTGCCACCAGCGGCGGGACAGGGGGCAACTATGGCTACACCTTC.

This rearrangement joins TRBV7-2 to TRBJ1-1; D possibly corresponds to TRBD1 (5 bases). Trimming pared 5 bases from V and 1 base from J, leaving 11 bases between. The CDR3 covers 14 residues. CDR1 is SGHTA and CDR2 is FQGNSA in the germline V gene. CDR3 nucleotides: TGTGCCAGCAGCACCATAAGGGGGAACACTGAAGCTTTCTTT. It encodes CASSTIRGNTEAFF.

CDR3 amino acids: CATSRAGTGGDEQYF. For the CDR3, the DNA is TGTGCCACCAGCAGAGCCGGGACAGGGGGCGACGAGCAGTACTTC. J is TRBJ2-7 and V is TRBV15; TRBD1 matches at 12 bases. From germline, CDR1 is LNHNV and CDR2 YYDKDF (reference sequence). After removal of 1 base from V and 5 bases from J, the junction contained 3 bases not matched to a gene. The CDR3 has 15 amino acids.

The CDR3 reads CASSPSTSGNGETQYF. In DNA form, the CDR3 reads TGTGCCAGCAGCCCCTCTACTAGCGGGAACGGGGAGACCCAGTACTTC. The J gene is TRBJ2-5, the V gene TRBV11-3; 10 nucleotides agree with TRBD2. Per germline, CDR1 SGHNT and CDR2 YENEEA. This CDR3 is built from 16 residues. J was trimmed by 5 bases and V by 5 bases; bases with no gene match: 11.

V usage is TRBV27 and J usage is TRBJ2-2, with no clear D. The CDR3 has 14 residues. V lost 2 bases and J lost 3, with 7 bases in between. CDR1 and CDR2 from the germline V gene are MNHEY and SMNVEV (reference sequence). The chain's CDR3 is CASSLISDTGELFF. CDR3 in DNA: TGTGCCAGCAGTTTAATATCGGACACCGGGGAGCTGTTTTTT.

The chain links TRBV30 to TRBJ2-7; 9 bases match TRBD1. With 1 base clipped from V and 2 bases from J, the junction kept 15 bases outside the gene matches. Germline V gives CDR1 GTSNPN, CDR2 SVGIG (reference sequence). The CDR3 runs to 18 residues. CDR3 sequence reads: CAWSAGRTGTGNTYEQYF. The DNA for the CDR3 is TGTGCCTGGAGTGCCGGCCGGACCGGGACAGGGAACACCTACGAGCAGTACTTC.

V usage is TRBV30 and J usage is TRBJ2-5; 10 nucleotides line up with TRBD2. The germline gives CDR1 GTSNPN, CDR2 SVGIG (reference sequence). This CDR3 has 16 amino acids. The V and J ends lost 0 bases and 3 bases, in that order; junction bases with no gene match: 7. The CDR3: CAWSVGSGGAEETQYF. CDR3 nucleotide sequence: TGTGCCTGGAGTGTGGGCAGCGGGGGGGCCGAAGAGACCCAGTACTTC.

This clonotype was counted between two and nine times. The chain joins TRBV9 to TRBJ2-7; D is undetermined. Trimming removed 4 bases at V and 1 base at J, with 18 bases between. The CDR3 totals 16 residues. Per germline, CDR1 SGDLS and CDR2 YYNGEE. CDR3 nucleotides: TGTGCCAGCAGCCAAGATAACGGACGGCGTTCCTACGAGCAGTACTTC. Translated: CASSQDNGRRSYEQYF.

The chain is built from TRBV12-3 or TRBV12-4 and TRBJ2-7; the D is unclear. V lost 3 bases, J lost 0 bases, and 9 bases lay in between. This CDR3 contains 14 residues. The DNA for the CDR3 is TGTGCCAGCAGTTTCGGCCCGAGCTCCTACGAGCAGTACTTC. It codes for CASSFGPSSYEQYF.

The J gene is TRBJ2-5, the V gene TRBV5-1; tentatively, D is TRBD2 (5 bases). The V and J ends lost 0 bases and 5 bases respectively, with 14 bases between them. Germline CDR1 is SGHRS and CDR2 is YFSETQ. This CDR3 contains 15 residues. The CDR3 nucleotides read TGCGCCAGCAGCTTGGATGAGGGATTTGGGGAGACCCAGTACTTC. This translates into CASSLDEGFGETQYF.

The chain carries TRBV28 and TRBJ2-1; D might be TRBD1 (6 bases). V was trimmed by 3 bases and J by 8 bases, leaving 14 bases between them. Germline-derived CDR1 and CDR2 are MDHEN and SYDVKM. The CDR3 sequence is 14 residues long. The CDR3 spells CASSFGTGWDEQFF. The CDR3 DNA reads TGTGCCAGCAGTTTTGGAACAGGGTGGGATGAGCAGTTCTTC.

The rearrangement links TRBV20-1 to TRBJ1-2; D gene unclear. The V end was cut by 3 bases, the J end by 3 bases, with 17 bases between. Germline values: CDR1 DFQATT, CDR2 SNEGSKA (reference sequence). The CDR3 totals 15 residues. The CDR3: CSASDRVGSDYGYTF. The DNA of the CDR3 is TGCAGTGCTAGTGATCGGGTAGGCTCAGACTATGGCTACACCTTC.

This CDR3 reads CASRALRQPEGYTF. CDR3 bases: TGCGCCAGCAGGGCCCTAAGACAGCCGGAGGGCTACACCTTC. The V call is TRBV10-2, the J call TRBJ1-2; possibly TRBD1 for D (5 bases). This CDR3 has 14 residues. Trimming left V 6 bases short and J 8 bases short, with 19 bases between. Germline loops: CDR1 WSHSY, CDR2 SAAADI.

The CDR3 sequence: CASGLAGADEQFF. The CDR3, as DNA: TGTGCCAGCGGGCTAGCAGGAGCGGATGAGCAGTTCTTC. This chain uses TRBV28 with TRBJ2-1; the D gene is possibly TRBD2 (5 bases). The CDR3 is 13 amino acids. V was clipped by 8 bases and J by 8 bases, with 16 bases between them. Germline loops: CDR1 MDHEN, CDR2 SYDVKM.

The rearrangement joins TRBV20-1 to TRBJ1-2; 8 bases fit TRBD1. J gave up 3 bases and V 5 bases, and 2 bases lay outside the gene matches. Germline CDR1 and CDR2: DFQATT and SNEGSKA (reference sequence). This CDR3 is built from 12 residues. For the CDR3, the DNA is TGCAGTGCTGTGGACAGGGACTATGGCTACACCTTC. The encoded protein is CSAVDRDYGYTF.